The source of this TCR beta chain is a study of PD-1 blockade in classical Hodgkin lymphoma. The CDR3 is 12 amino acids. Germline V CDR1 and CDR2: SGDLS, YYNGEE. Trimming stripped 4 bases from V and 7 bases from J, with 11 bases between. Data came from immunoSEQ multiplex PCR; TCRdb stores just in-frame clones and leaves some out. This repertoire shows more than 25,000 clones, 85% found once; its top ten account for 2% to 2.5%. This clone appeared a few times. There was relapse after autologous stem cell transplantation in every patient, and there was variation in brentuximab vedotin exposure. Thawed PBMCs underwent magnetic negative selection to yield purified CD4+ T cells. Complete response, partial response or progressive disease were the best responses.

The chain has TRBV9 and TRBJ1-2; D is unresolved. Sequencing was performed on CD4+ T cells from blood, taken at baseline. This TCR was recovered from a human donor with classical Hodgkin lymphoma. The CDR3 nucleotides are TGTGCCAGCAGCTTGGAGACGGGTGGCTACACCTTC. Translating gives CASSLETGGYTF.